This T cell receptor beta chain appears in the sequencing data of a study of blood T cell repertoires in COVID-19. Overall study: In each case, the material was cDNA or gDNA derived from T cells, B-cell-depleted T cells, or PBMCs.

Profiling relied on immunoSEQ multiplex PCR, and the TCRdb table lists in-frame clones only, not all of them. The data show more than 200,000 clones, 80% to 85% seen once. The CDR3 has 15 amino acids. V was pared by 3 bases and J by 0 bases, with 11 bases between. Germline V gives CDR1 SGHDT, CDR2 YYEEEE. The receptor comes from a woman aged 80 or over with COVID-19, enrolled during active disease. The sample comprised peripheral blood. The chain links TRBV5-6 to TRBJ2-3, with D possibly matching TRBD1 (6 bases). As DNA, the CDR3 is TGTGCCAGCAGCTGGGGTAGGGGGAGCACAGATACGCAGTATTTT. Protein: CASSWGRGSTDTQYF.